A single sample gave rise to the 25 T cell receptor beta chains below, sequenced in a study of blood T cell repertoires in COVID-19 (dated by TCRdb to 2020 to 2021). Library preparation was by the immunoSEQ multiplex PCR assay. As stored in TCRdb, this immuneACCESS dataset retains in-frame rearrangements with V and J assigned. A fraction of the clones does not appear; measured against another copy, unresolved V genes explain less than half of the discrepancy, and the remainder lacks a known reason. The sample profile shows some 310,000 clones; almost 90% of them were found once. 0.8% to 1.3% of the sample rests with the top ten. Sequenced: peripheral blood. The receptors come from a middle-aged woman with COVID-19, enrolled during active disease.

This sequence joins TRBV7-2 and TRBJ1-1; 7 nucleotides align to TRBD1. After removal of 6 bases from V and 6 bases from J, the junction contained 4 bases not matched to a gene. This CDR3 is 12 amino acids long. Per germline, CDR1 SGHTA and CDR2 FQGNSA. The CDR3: CASSPTGAEAFF. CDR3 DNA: TGTGCCAGCAGTCCTACAGGGGCTGAAGCTTTCTTT.

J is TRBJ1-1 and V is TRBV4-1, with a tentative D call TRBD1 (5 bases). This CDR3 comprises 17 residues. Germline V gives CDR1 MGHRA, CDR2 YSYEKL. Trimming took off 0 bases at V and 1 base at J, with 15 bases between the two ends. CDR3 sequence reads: CASSQDKWQGGNTEAFF. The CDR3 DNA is TGCGCCAGCAGCCAAGATAAGTGGCAGGGAGGGAACACTGAAGCTTTCTTT.

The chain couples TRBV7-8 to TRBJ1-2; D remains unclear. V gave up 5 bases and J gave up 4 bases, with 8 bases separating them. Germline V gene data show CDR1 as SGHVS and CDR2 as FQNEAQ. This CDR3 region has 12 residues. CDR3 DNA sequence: TGTGCCAGCAGCCTCCTCGGCTATGGCTACACCTTC. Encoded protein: CASSLLGYGYTF.

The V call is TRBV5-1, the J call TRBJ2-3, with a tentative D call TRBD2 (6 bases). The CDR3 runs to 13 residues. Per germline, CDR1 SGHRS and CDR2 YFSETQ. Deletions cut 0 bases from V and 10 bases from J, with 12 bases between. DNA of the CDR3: TGCGCCAGCAGCTTGGCCGGAGGGGACCCGCAGTATTTT. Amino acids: CASSLAGGDPQYF.

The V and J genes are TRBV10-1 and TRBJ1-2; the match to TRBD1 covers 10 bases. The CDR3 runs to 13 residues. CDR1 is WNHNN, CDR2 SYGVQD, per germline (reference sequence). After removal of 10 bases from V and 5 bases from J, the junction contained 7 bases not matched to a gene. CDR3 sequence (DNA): TGCGCCACACCCTGGACAGGGGGTTATGGCTACACCTTC. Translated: CATPWTGGYGYTF.

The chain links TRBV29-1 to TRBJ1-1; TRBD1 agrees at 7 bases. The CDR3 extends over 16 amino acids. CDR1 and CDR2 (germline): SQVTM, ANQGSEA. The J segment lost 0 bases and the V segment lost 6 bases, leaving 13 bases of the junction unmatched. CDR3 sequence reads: CSVAGQPTILNTEAFF. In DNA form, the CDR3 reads TGCAGCGTCGCGGGACAGCCGACGATTTTGAACACTGAAGCTTTCTTT.

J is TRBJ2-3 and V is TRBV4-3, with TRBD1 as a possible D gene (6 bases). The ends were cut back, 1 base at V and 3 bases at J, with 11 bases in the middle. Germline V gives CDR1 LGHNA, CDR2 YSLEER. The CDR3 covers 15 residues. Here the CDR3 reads CASSQVGGGTDTQYF. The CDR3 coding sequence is TGCGCCAGCAGCCAAGTTGGGGGCGGGACAGATACGCAGTATTTT.

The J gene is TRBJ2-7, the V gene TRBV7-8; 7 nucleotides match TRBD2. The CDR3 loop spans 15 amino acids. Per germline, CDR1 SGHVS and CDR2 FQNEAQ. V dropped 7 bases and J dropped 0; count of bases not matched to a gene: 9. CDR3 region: CASTSLALSSYEQYF. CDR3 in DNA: TGTGCCAGCACCTCACTAGCGTTGAGCTCCTACGAGCAGTACTTC.

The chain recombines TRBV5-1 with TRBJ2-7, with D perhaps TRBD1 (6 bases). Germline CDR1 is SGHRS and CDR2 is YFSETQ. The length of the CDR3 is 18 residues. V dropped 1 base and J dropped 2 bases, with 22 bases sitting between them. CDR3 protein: CASSLTAPQGYNPYEQYF. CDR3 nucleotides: TGCGCCAGCAGCTTGACCGCCCCCCAGGGGTACAACCCCTACGAGCAGTACTTC.

CDR3 in amino acids: CSVGYRGNIQYF. CDR3 in DNA: TGCAGCGTTGGCTACAGGGGAAACATTCAGTACTTC. The chain joins TRBV29-1 to TRBJ2-4, with 7 bases lining up with TRBD1. This CDR3 has 12 amino acids. CDR1 and CDR2 from the germline V gene are SQVTM and ANQGSEA. J gave up 6 bases and V 4 bases, and 3 bases lay outside the gene matches.

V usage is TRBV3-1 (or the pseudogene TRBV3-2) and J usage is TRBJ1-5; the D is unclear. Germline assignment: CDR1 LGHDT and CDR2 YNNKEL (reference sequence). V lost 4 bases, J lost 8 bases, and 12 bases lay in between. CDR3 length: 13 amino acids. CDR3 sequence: CASSRLAGEPQHF. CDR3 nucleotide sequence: TGTGCCAGCAGCCGACTCGCGGGAGAGCCCCAGCATTTT.

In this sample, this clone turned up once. CDR3 protein: CASSPIALARRNEQFF. The CDR3 bases are TGTGCCAGCAGCCCAATTGCGCTAGCGCGGAGGAATGAGCAGTTCTTC. V is TRBV5-6 and J is TRBJ2-1; D is perhaps TRBD2 (6 bases). The V and J ends lost 4 bases and 7 bases respectively, with 21 bases between them. Germline lookup yields CDR1 SGHDT and CDR2 YYEEEE. This CDR3 spans 16 amino acids.

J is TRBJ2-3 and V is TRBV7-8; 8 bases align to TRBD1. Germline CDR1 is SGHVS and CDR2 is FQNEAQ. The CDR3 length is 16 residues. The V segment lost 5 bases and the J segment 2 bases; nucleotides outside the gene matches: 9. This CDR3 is CASSTGDRIFTDTQYF. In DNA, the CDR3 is TGTGCCAGCAGCACGGGGGACAGGATCTTCACAGATACGCAGTATTTT. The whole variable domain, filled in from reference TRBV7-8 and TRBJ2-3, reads GAGVSQSPRYKVAKRGQDVALRCDPISGHVSLFWYQQALGQGPEFLTYFQNEAQLDKSGLPSDRFFAERPEGSVSTLKIQRTQQEDSAVYLCASSTGDRIFTDTQYFGPGTRLTVL.

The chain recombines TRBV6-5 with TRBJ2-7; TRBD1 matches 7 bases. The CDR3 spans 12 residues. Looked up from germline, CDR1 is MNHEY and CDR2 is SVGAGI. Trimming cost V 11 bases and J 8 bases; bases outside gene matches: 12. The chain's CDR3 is CACNRGSQQQYF. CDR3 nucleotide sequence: TGTGCCTGTAACAGGGGTTCACAGCAGCAGTACTTC.

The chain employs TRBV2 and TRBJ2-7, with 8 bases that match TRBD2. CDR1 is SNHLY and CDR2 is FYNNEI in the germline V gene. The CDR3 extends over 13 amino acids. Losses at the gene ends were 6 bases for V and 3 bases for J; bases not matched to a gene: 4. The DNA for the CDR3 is TGTGCCAGCAGGGCGGGGGGACACTACGAGCAGTACTTC. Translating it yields CASRAGGHYEQYF.

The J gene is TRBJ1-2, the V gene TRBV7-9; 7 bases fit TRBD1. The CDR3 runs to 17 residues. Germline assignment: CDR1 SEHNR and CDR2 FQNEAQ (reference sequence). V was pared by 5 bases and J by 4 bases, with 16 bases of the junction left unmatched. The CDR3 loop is CASSPQLRDRVVYGYTF. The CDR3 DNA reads TGTGCCAGCAGCCCACAGCTCCGGGACAGAGTGGTCTATGGCTACACCTTC.

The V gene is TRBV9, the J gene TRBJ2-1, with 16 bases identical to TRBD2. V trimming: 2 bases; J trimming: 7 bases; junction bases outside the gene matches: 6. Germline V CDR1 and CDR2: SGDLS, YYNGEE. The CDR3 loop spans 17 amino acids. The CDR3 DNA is TGTGCCAGCAGCGTGGGACTAGCGGGAGGGCCGGGGAATGAGCAGTTCTTC. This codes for CASSVGLAGGPGNEQFF.

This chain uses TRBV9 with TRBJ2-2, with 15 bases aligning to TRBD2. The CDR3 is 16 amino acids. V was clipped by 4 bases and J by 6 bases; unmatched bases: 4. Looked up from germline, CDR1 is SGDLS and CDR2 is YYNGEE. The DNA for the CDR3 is TGTGCCAGCAGCTACGGACTAGCGGGAGGGTCCGGGGAGCTGTTTTTT. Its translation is CASSYGLAGGSGELFF.

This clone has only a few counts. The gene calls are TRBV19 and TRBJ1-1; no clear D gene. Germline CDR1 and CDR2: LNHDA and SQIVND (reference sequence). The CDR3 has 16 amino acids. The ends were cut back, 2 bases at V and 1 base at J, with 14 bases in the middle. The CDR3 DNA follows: TGTGCCAGTAGTATAAAAGGAGAACCCACGAACACTGAAGCTTTCTTT. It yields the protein CASSIKGEPTNTEAFF.

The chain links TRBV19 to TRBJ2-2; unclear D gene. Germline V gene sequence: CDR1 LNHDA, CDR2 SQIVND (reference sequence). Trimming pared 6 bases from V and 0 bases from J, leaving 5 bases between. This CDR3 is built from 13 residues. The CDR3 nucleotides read TGTGCCAGTAGGAGCGCGAACACCGGGGAGCTGTTTTTT. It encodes CASRSANTGELFF. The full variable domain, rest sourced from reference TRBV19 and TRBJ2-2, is DGGITQSPKYLFRKEGQNVTLSCEQNLNHDAMYWYRQDPGQGLRLIYYSQIVNDFQKGDIAEGYSVSREKKESFPLTVTSAQKNPTAFYLCASRSANTGELFFGEGSRLTVL.

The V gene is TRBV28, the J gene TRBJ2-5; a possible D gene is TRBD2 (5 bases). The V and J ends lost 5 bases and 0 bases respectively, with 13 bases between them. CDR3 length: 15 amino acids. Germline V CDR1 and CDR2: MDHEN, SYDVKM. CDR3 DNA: TGTGCCAGCAGTGACGGACTCGGGTACCAAGAGACCCAGTACTTC. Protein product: CASSDGLGYQETQYF.

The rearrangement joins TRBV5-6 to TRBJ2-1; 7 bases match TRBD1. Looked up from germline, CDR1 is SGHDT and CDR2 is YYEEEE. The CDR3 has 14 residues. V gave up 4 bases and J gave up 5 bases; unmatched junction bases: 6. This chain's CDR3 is CASSLGQLNNEQFF. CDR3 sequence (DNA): TGTGCCAGCAGCCTGGGACAGCTGAACAATGAGCAGTTCTTC.

The CDR3 here is CASSLGQGRNTGELFF. The DNA for the CDR3 is TGTGCCAGCAGCCTAGGACAGGGGCGGAACACCGGGGAGCTGTTTTTT. The chain joins TRBV5-4 to TRBJ2-2; 9 nucleotides align to TRBD1. The CDR3 extends over 16 amino acids. Trimming removed 4 bases from V and 1 base from J; junction bases left unmatched: 5. Germline CDR1 and CDR2: SGHNT and YYREEE (reference sequence).

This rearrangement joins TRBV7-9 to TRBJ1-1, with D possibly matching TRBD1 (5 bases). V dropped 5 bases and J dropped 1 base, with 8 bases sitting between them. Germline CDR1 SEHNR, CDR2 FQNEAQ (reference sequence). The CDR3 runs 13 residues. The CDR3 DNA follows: TGTGCCAGCAGCCGGAGGGGGAACACTGAAGCTTTCTTT. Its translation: CASSRRGNTEAFF.

CDR3 DNA sequence: TGTGCCAGCAGCTTGGGAGAGTTGCGGCTAGCCAAAAACATTCAGTACTTC. Translation: CASSLGELRLAKNIQYF. The chain couples TRBV5-6 to TRBJ2-4; no definite D call. The CDR3 is 17 residues long. CDR1 is SGHDT and CDR2 is YYEEEE in the germline V gene. V was pared by 0 bases and J by 0 bases, with 13 bases between.